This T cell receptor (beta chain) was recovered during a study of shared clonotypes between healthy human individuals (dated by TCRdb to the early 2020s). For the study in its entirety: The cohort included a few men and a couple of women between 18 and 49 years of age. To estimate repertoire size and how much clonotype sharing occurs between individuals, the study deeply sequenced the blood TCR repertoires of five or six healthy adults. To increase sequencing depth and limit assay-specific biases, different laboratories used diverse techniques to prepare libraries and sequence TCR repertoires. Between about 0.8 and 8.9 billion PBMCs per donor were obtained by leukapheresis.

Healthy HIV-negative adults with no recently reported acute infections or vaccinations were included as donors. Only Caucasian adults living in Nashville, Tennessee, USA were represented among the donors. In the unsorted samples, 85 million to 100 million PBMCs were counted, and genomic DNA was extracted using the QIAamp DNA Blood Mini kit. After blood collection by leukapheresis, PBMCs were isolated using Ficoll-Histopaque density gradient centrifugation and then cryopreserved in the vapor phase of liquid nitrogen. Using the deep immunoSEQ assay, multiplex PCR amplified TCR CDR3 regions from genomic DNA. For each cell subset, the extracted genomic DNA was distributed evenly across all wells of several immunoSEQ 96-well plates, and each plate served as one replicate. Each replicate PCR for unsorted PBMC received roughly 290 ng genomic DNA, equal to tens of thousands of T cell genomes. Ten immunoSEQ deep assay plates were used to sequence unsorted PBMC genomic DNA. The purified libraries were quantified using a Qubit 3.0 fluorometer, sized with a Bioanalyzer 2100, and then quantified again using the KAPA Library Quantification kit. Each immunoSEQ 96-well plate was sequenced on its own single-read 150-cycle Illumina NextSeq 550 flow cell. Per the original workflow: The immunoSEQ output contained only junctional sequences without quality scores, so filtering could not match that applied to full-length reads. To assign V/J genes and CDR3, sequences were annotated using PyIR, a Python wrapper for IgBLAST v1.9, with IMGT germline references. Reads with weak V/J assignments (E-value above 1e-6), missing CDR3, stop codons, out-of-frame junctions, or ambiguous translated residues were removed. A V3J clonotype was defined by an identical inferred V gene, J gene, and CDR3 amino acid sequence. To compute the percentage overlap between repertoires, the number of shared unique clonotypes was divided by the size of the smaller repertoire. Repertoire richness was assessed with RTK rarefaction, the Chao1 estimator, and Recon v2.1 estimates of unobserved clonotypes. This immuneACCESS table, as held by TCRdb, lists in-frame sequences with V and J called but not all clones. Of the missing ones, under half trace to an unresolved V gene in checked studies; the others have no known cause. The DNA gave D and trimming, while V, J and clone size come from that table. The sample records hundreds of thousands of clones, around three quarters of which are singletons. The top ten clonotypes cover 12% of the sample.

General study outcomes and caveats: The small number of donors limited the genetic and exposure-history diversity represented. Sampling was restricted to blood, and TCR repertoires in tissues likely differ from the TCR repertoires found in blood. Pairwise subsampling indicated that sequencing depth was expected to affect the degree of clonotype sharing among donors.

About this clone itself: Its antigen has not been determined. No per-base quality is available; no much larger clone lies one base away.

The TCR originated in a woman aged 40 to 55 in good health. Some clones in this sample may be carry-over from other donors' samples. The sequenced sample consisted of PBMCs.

Read as DNA, the sequence is TGCGCCAGCAGCCAACTGGGGCTTCAGCCCCAGCATTTT. Its product reads: CASSQLGLQPQHF. The chain is made from TRBV4-1 and TRBJ1-5; the D segment could be TRBD1, given 5 matching bases. Deletion took 2 bases off V and 6 bases off J, with a span of 8 bases between the germline ends. The CDR3 covers 13 residues, taking in both the cysteine and the phenylalanine. Only the CDR3 part of the read is kept: 39 bases, read in frame from the first base. In the germline V gene, CDR1 corresponds to MGHRA and CDR2 to YSYEKL.